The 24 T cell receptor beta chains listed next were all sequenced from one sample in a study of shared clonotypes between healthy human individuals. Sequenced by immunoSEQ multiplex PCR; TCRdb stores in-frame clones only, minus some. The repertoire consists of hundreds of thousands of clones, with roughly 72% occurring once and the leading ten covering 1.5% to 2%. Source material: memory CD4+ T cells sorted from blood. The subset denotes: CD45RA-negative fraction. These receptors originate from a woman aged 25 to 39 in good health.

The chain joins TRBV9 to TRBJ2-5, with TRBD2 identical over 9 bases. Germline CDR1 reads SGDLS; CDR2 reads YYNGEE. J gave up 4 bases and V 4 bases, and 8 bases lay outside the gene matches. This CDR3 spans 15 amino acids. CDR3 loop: CASSRAGGNRETQYF. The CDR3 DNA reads TGTGCCAGCAGCCGAGCGGGAGGTAATAGAGAGACCCAGTACTTC.

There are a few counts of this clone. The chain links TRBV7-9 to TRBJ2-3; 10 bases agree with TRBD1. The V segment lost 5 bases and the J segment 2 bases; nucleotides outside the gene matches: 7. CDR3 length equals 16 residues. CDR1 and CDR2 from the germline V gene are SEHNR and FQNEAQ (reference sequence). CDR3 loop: CASSPPGQGSTDTQYF. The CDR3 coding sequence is TGTGCCAGCAGCCCTCCGGGACAGGGGTCCACAGATACGCAGTATTTT. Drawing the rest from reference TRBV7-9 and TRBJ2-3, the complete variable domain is DTGVSQNPRHKITKRGQNVTFRCDPISEHNRLYWYRQTLGQGPEFLTYFQNEAQLEKSRLLSDRFSAERPKGSFSTLEIQRTEQGDSAMYLCASSPPGQGSTDTQYFGPGTRLTVL.

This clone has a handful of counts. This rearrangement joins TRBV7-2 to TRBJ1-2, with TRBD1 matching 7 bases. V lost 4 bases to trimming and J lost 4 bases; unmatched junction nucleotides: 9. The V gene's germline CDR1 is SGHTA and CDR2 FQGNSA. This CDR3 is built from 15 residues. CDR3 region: CASSYAQGGPYGYTF. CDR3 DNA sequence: TGTGCCAGCAGCTACGCGCAGGGGGGGCCCTATGGCTACACCTTC.

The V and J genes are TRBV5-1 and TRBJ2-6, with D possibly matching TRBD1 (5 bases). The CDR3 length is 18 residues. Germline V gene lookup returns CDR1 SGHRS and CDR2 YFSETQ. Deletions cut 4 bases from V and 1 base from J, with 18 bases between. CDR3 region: CASSPWGEMTSGANVLTF. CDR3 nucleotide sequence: TGCGCCAGCAGCCCCTGGGGCGAAATGACATCTGGGGCCAACGTCCTGACTTTC. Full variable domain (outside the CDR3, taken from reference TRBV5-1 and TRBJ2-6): KAGVTQTPRYLIKTRGQQVTLSCSPISGHRSVSWYQQTPGQGLQFLFEYFSETQRNKGNFPGRFSGRQFSNSRSEMNVSTLELGDSALYLCASSPWGEMTSGANVLTFGAGSRLTVL.

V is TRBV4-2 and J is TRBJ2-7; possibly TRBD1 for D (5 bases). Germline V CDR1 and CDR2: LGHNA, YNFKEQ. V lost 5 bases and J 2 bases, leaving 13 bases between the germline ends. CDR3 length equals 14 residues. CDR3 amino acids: CASSDIGAPYEQYF. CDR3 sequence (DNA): TGTGCCAGCAGCGATATAGGGGCACCCTACGAGCAGTACTTC.

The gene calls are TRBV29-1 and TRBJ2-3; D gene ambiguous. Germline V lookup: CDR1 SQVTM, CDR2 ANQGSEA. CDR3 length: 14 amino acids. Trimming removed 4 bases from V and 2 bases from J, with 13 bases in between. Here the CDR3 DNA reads TGCAGCGTTGCCGACGGGCGGCACACAGATACGCAGTATTTT. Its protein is CSVADGRHTDTQYF.

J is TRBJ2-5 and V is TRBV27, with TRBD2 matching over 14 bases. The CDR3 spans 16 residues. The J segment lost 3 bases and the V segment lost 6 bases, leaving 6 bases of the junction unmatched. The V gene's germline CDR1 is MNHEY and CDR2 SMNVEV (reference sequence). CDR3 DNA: TGTGCCAGCAGCCCCGGGACTAGCGGGAGAGAAGAGACCCAGTACTTC. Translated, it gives CASSPGTSGREETQYF.

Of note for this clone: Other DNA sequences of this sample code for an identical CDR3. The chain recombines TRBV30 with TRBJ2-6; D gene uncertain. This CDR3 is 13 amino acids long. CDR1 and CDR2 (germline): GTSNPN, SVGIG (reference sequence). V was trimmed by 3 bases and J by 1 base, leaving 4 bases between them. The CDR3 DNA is TGTGCCTGGAGCGGTTCTGGGGCCAACGTCCTGACTTTC. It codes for CAWSGSGANVLTF.

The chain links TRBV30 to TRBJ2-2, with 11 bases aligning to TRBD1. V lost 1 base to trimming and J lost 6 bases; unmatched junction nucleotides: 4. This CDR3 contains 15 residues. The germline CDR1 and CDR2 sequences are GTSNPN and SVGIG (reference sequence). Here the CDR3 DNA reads TGTGCCTGGAGTGGAGGACAGGGGGCTCCCGGGGAGCTGTTTTTT. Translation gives CAWSGGQGAPGELFF.

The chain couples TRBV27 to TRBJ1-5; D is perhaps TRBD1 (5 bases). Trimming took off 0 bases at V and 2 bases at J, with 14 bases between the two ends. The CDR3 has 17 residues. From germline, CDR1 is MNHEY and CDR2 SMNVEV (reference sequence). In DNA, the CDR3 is TGTGCCAGCAGTTTATCGGGGCCACATAGGGGCAATCAGCCCCAGCATTTT. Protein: CASSLSGPHRGNQPQHF.

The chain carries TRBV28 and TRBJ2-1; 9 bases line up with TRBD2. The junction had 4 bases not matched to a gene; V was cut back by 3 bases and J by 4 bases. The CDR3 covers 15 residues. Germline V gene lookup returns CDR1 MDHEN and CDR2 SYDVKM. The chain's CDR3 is CASSFPGLAYNEQFF. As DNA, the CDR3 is TGTGCCAGCAGTTTCCCGGGACTAGCTTACAATGAGCAGTTCTTC.

CDR3 nucleotides: TGCGCCAGCAGCCAATCGGGAGGGAGTAGCGGGAGGACGGATACGCAGTATTTT. Translated: CASSQSGGSSGRTDTQYF. The chain links TRBV4-1 to TRBJ2-3, with 10 bases identical to TRBD2. This CDR3 comprises 18 residues. In germline, CDR1 is MGHRA, CDR2 YSYEKL. The V gene end was trimmed by 2 bases and the J gene end by 6 bases; junction bases not matched to a gene: 14.

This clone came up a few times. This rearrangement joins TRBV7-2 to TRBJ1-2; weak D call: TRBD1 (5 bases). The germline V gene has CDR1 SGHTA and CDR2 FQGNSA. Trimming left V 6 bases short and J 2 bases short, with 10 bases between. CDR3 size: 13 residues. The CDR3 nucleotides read TGTGCCAGCAGTTCAAGGGACAACTATGGCTACACCTTC. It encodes CASSSRDNYGYTF.

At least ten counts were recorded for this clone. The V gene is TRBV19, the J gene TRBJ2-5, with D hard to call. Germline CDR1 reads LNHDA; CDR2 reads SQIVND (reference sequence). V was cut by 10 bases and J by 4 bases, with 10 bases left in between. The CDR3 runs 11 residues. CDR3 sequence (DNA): TGTGCCACGGGCAGAGGAGAGACCCAGTACTTC. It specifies CATGRGETQYF.

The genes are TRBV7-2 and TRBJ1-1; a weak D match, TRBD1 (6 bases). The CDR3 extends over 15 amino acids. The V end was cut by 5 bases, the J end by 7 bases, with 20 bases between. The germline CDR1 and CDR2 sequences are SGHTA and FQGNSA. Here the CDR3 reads CASSRRSTGGGEAFF. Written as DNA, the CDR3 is TGTGCCAGCAGCCGCAGATCGACAGGAGGAGGTGAAGCTTTCTTT.

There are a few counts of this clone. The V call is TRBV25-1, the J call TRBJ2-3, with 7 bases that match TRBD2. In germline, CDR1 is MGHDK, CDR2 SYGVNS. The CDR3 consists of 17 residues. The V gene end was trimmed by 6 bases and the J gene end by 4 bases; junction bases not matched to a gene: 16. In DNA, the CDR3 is TGTGCCAGCAGCGCCACCGGGTCGGCGGGGGAAGCAGATACGCAGTATTTT. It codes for CASSATGSAGEADTQYF.

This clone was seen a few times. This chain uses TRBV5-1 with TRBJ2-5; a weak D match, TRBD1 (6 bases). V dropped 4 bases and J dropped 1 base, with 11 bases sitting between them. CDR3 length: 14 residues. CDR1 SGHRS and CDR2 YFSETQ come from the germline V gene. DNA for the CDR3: TGCGCCAGCAGCGTGGGACATTTCCAAGAGACCCAGTACTTC. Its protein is CASSVGHFQETQYF.

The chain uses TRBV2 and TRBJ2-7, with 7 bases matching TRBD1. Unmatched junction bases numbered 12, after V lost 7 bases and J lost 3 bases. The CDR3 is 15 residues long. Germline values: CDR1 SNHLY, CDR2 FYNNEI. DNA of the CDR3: TGTGCCAGCACCAAAGGGCGACAGGGCGGCTACGAGCAGTACTTC. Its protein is CASTKGRQGGYEQYF. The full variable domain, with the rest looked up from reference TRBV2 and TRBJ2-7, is EPEVTQTPSHQVTQMGQEVILRCVPISNHLYFYWYRQILGQKVEFLVSFYNNEISEKSEIFDDQFSVERPDGSNFTLKIRSTKLEDSAMYFCASTKGRQGGYEQYFGPGTRLTVT.

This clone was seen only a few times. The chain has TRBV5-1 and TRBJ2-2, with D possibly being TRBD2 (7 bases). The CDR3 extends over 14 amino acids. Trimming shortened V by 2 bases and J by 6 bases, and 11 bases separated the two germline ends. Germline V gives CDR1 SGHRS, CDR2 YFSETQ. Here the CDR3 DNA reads TGCGCCAGCAGCTTAACAGGGAGGGCCGGGGAGCTGTTTTTT. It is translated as CASSLTGRAGELFF.

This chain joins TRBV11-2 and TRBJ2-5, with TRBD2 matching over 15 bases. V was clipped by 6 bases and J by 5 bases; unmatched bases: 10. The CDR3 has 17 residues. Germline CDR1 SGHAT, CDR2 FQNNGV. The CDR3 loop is CASRTGTSGRSGETQYF. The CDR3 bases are TGTGCCAGCAGGACCGGGACTAGCGGGAGGAGTGGGGAGACCCAGTACTTC.

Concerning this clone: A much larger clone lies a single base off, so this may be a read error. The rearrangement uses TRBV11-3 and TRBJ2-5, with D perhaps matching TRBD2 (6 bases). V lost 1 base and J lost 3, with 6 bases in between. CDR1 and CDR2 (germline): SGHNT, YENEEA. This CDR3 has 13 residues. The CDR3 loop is CASSLGGEETQYF. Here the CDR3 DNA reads TGTGCCAGCAGCTTAGGGGGGGAAGAGACCCAGTACTTC.

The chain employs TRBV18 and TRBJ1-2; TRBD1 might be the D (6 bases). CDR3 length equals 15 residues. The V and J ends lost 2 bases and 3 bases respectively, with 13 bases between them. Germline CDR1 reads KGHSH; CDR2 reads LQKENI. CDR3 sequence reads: CASSPSRGRDYGYTF. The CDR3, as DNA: TGTGCCAGCTCACCAAGCAGGGGTCGGGACTATGGCTACACCTTC.

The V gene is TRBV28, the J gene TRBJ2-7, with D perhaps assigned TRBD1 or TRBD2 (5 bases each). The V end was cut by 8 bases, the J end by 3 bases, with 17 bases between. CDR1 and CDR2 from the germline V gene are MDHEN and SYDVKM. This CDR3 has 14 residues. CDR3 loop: CASRTGTLLYEQYF. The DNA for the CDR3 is TGTGCCAGCCGGACCGGGACCTTACTCTACGAGCAGTACTTC.

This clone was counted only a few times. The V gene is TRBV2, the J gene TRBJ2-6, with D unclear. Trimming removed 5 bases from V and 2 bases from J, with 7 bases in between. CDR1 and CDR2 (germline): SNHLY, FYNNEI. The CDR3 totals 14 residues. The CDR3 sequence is CASSPETGANVLTF. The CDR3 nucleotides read TGTGCCAGCAGTCCAGAGACTGGGGCCAACGTCCTGACTTTC.